This T cell receptor beta chain was recovered during a study of PD-1 blockade in classical Hodgkin lymphoma (dated by TCRdb to the early 2020s). Background for the entire study: Nivolumab dosing was 3 mg/kg intravenously every 2 weeks, continuing until either disease progression or unacceptable toxicity. The study used CyTOF and TCR beta sequencing to define a peripheral blood immune signature of response to PD-1 blockade in classical Hodgkin lymphoma.

For this clone: Its antigen specificity is not known. One base away there is no much larger clone; base qualities are not given.

The Qiagen DNeasy kit was used to extract genomic DNA from unsorted PBMCs and from the negatively selected CD4+ and CD8+ fractions. TCR beta CDR3 regions were amplified by immunoSEQ multiplex PCR using primers annealing to V and J segments. A synthetic immune receptor repertoire was used to minimize amplification bias, and remaining bias was computationally removed after sequencing. On the study's bioinformatics: Repertoire diversity was quantified as the Shannon entropy index using custom Python scripts. Unsorted, CD4+ and CD8+ repertoires were examined separately, except in combined analyses, for which CD4+ and CD8+ sequences were merged in silico. A clone counted as expanded when the clone's frequency after treatment rose at least 2-fold relative to C1D1, and clones undetected at baseline were given a pseudocount of 0.5. Singleton clones were defined as clones with 0 or 1 copy at C1D1, and non-singleton clones were defined as clones with 2 or more copies. Clones expanded in unsorted samples were annotated as CD4+, CD8+ or unknown by matching protein sequences in sorted samples from the same patient. Wilcoxon tests were applied to paired samples to test diversity changes from C1D1 to C4D1. Sourced from immuneACCESS, this table was stored by TCRdb with only in-frame sequences that have V and J called. A share of the clones is absent; for the studies checked, an unresolved V gene accounts for under half, and the remainder has no known explanation. That table gives V, J and clone size, and the DNA gave D and trimming. This sample lists 50,000 to 65,000 clones; 87% were detected once. 7% to 8.5% of the sample is taken by the ten largest.

The full study reports these points: By C4D1, a significant rise was seen in CD4+ TCR diversity but not in CD8+ TCR diversity (p=0.0027 vs p=0.16), and the rise was most apparent among complete responders (p=0.02). Lower diversity was seen in patients whose nivolumab began less than 1 year after ASCT, and these patients were left out of later analyses so that immune reconstitution would not confound the results. Baseline TCR diversity was reported to be lower in newly diagnosed patients than in healthy donors, and even lower in relapsed/refractory patients. Trial patients with a complete response had baseline diversity similar to that of newly diagnosed patients, while partial responders and progressors had significantly lower diversity. The study was restricted to a single clinical trial cohort, and the causes of repertoire differences, possibly disease activity or prior therapy, were left undefined.

Sample time point, as interpreted from the label and publication: cycle 4 day 1 (C4D1), after 6 weeks of nivolumab. Relapse after autologous stem cell transplantation had occurred in all trial patients, and cohorts A, B and C were distinguished by prior brentuximab vedotin exposure. A total of about 51 patients with relapsed/refractory classical Hodgkin lymphoma made up the trial cohort, and each patient's best overall response was complete response, partial response or progressive disease. Trial patients were treated with single-agent nivolumab in the multi-cohort phase II CheckMate 205 trial. An independent review committee assessed best overall response by applying the 2007 International Working Group response criteria. PBMCs from the trial were collected at three points: immediately before nivolumab initiation (C1D1), and during therapy at cycle 2 day 1 and cycle 4 day 1. Peripheral blood was collected in 8 mL Vacutainer Cell Preparation Tubes, from which PBMCs were isolated by centrifugation and then cryopreserved.

The CDR3 goes from the cysteine to the phenylalanine over 15 residues. The retained sequence is limited to the CDR3, 45 bases, with the frame set at the first base. The germline V gene provides CDR1 SGHRS and CDR2 YFSETQ. From V the trimming removes 4 bases and from J it removes 1 base, while the gene matches leave 6 bases of the junction unaccounted for. The sequencing used peripheral blood mononuclear cells (PBMCs), collected before the fourth cycle of nivolumab. The rearranged segments are TRBV5-1 and TRBJ2-3; 7 central nucleotides agree with TRBD1. The sequence derives from a human donor with classical Hodgkin lymphoma. The nucleotides are TGCGCCAGCAGCGTCACGGGACAGCGCACAGATACGCAGTATTTT. This translates into CASSVTGQRTDTQYF.